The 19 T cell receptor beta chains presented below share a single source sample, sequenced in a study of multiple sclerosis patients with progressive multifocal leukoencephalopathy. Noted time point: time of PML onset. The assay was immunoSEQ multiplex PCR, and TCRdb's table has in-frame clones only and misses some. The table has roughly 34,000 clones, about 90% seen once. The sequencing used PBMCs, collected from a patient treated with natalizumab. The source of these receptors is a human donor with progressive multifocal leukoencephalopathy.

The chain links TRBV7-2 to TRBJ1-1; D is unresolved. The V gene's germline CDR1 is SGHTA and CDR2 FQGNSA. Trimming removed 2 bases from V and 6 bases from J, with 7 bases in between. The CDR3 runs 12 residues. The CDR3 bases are TGTGCCAGCAGCTTAACGAGGGCTGAAGCTTTCTTT. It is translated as CASSLTRAEAFF.

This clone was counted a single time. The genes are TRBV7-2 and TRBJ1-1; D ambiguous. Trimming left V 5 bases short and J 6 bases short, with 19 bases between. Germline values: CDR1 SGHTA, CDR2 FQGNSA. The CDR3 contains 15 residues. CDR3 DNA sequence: TGTGCCAGCAGCGGGCGAGGGCAGGCGCGGGCTGAAGCTTTCTTT. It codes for CASSGRGQARAEAFF. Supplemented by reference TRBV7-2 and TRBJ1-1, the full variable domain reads GAGVSQSPSNKVTEKGKDVELRCDPISGHTALYWYRQSLGQGLEFLIYFQGNSAPDKSGLPSDRFSAERTGGSVSTLTIQRTQQEDSAVYLCASSGRGQARAEAFFGQGTRLTVV.

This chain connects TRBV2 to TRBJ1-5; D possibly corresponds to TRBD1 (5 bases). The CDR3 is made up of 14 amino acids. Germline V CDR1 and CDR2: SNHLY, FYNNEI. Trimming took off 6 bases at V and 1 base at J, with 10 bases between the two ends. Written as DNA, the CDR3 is TGTGCCAGCAGGAAGGGGCGAAGCAATCAGCCCCAGCATTTT. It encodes CASRKGRSNQPQHF. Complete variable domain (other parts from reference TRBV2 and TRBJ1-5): EPEVTQTPSHQVTQMGQEVILRCVPISNHLYFYWYRQILGQKVEFLVSFYNNEISEKSEIFDDQFSVERPDGSNFTLKIRSTKLEDSAMYFCASRKGRSNQPQHFGDGTRLSIL.

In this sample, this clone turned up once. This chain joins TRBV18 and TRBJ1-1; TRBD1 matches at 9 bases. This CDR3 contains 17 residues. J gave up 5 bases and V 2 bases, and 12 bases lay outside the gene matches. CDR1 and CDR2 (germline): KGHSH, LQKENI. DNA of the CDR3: TGTGCCAGCTCACCATACCGGGACAGGGACTCTGGGACTGAAGCTTTCTTT. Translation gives CASSPYRDRDSGTEAFF.

The CDR3 sequence: CASSGTSGRGAYNEQFF. The CDR3 nucleotides read TGTGCCAGCAGCGGGACTAGCGGGAGGGGGGCTTACAATGAGCAGTTCTTC. The chain couples TRBV11-1 to TRBJ2-1, with 16 bases matching TRBD2. The V gene's germline CDR1 is SGHAT and CDR2 FQDESV (reference sequence). CDR3 size: 17 residues. The V and J ends lost 5 bases and 4 bases, in that order; junction bases with no gene match: 5.

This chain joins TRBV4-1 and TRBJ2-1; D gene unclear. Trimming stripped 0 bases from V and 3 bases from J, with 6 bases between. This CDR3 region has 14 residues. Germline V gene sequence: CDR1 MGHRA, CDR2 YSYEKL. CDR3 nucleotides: TGCGCCAGCAGCCAAGATCACTTCTACAATGAGCAGTTCTTC. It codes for CASSQDHFYNEQFF.

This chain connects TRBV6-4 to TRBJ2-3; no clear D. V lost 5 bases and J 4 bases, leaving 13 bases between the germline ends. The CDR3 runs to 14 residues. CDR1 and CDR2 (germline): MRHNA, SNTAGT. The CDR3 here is CASSSGPAPDTQYF. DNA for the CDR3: TGTGCCAGCAGTTCCGGCCCGGCGCCAGATACGCAGTATTTT.

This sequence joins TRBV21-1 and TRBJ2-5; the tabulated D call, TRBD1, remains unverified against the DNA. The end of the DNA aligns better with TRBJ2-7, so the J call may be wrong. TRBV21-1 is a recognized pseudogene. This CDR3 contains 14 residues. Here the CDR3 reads CASSPDRFCYEQYF. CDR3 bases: TGTGCCAGCAGCCCGGACAGGTTCTGCTACGAGCAGTACTTC.

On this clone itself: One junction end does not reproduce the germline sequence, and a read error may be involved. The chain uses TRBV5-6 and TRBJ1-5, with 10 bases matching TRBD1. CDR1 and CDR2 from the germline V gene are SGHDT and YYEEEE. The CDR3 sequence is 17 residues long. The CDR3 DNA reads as TGTGCCAGCAGTTTGGCGACGGACAGGGGGGGGAATCAGCCCCAGCATTTT. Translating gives CASSLATDRGGNQPQHF.

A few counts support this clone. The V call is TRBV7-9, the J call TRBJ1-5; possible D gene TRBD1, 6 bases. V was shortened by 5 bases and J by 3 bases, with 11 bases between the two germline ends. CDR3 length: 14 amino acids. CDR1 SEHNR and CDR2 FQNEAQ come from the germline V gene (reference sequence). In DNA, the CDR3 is TGTGCCAGCAGCGGAGACAGGACCAATCAGCCCCAGCATTTT. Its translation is CASSGDRTNQPQHF.

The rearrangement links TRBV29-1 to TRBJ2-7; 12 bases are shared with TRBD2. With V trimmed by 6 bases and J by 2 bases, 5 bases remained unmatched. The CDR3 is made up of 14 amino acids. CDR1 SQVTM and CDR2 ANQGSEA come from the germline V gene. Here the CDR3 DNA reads TGCAGCGTCCAACTAGCGGGAGGCGCCTACGAGCAGTACTTC. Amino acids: CSVQLAGGAYEQYF.

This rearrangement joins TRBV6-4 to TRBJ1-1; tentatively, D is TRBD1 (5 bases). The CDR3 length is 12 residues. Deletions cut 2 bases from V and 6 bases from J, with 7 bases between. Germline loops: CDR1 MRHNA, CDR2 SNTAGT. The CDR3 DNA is TGTGCCAGCAGTGACGGGGGGTCTGAAGCTTTCTTT. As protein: CASSDGGSEAFF.

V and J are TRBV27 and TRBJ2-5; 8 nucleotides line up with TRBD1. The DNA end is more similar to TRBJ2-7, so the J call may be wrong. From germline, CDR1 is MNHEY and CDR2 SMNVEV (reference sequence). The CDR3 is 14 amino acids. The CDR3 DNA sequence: TGTGCCAGCAGACGGGACAGGAGAACCTACGAGCAGTACTTC. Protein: CASRRDRRTYEQYF.

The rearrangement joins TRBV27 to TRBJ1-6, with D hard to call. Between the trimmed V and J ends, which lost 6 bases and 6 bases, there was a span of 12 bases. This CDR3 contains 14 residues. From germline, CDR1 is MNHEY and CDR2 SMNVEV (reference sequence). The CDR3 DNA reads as TGTGCCAGCAGATTAGGACCGTTTAATTCACCCCTCCACTTT. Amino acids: CASRLGPFNSPLHF.

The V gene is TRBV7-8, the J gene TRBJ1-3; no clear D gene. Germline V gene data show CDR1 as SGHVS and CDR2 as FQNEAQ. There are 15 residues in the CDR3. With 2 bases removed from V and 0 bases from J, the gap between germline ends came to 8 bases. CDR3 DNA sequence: TGTGCCAGCAGCTTAACCGAAATCTCTGGAAACACCATATATTTT. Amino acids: CASSLTEISGNTIYF.

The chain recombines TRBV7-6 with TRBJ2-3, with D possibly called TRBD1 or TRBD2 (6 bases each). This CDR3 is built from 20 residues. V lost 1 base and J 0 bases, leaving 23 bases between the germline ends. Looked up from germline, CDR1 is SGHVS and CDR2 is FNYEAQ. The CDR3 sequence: CASSLGKGGPLLPSTDTQYF. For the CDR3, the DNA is TGTGCCAGCAGCTTAGGGAAGGGGGGCCCACTATTACCTAGCACAGATACGCAGTATTTT.

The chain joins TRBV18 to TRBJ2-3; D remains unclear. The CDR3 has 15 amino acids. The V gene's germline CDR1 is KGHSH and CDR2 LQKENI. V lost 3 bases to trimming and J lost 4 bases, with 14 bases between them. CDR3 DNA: TGTGCCAGCTCACCGCAAGACTTCCTCCCAGATACGCAGTATTTT. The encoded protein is CASSPQDFLPDTQYF.

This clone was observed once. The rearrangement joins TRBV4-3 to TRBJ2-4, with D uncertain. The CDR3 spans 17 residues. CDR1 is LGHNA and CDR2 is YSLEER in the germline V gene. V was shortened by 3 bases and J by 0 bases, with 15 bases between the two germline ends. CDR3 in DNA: TGCGCCAGCAGCCAGGCCACCGGCGCTTTAGCCAAAAACATTCAGTACTTC. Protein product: CASSQATGALAKNIQYF.

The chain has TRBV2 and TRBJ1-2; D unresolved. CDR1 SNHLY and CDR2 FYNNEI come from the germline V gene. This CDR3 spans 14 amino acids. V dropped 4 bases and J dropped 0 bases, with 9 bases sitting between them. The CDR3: CASSVEQTNYGYTF. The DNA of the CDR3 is TGTGCCAGCAGTGTGGAACAGACTAACTATGGCTACACCTTC.